This TCR beta chain originates from a study of CD8+ T cells in alopecia areata. On the study more broadly: Tofacitinib therapy lasting 6 to 18 months was followed by 6 months off drug. Findings of the study overall: Among the top 100, expanded CD8+ clones were significantly decreased by tofacitinib, as was scalp clonality.

Points on this clone: Its antigen is currently unknown.

The CDR3 length is 15 residues. Germline loops: CDR1 MNHEY, CDR2 SVGAGI. V lost 0 bases and J 3 bases, leaving 12 bases between the germline ends. Extraction and reverse transcription of RNA yielded cDNA as the sequencing template. Assay used: immunoSEQ multiplex PCR; TCRdb lists only in-frame clones, some missing. The sample holds about 210,000 clones, roughly 64% seen once. The treatment is: oral pan-JAK inhibitor, 5-10 mg twice daily. This receptor was obtained from a human donor with alopecia areata. The chain recombines TRBV6-5 with TRBJ2-7, with D possibly matching TRBD2 (6 bases). Sequencing used CD4+ T cells sorted from blood, obtained at week 4, from a patient treated with tofacitinib. CDR3 bases: TGTGCCAGCAGTTACTCTATTACCGGGGGCTACGAGCAGTACTTC. This translates into CASSYSITGGYEQYF.